Listed below are T cell receptor beta chains from one sample, sequenced in a study of T cells after yellow fever vaccination. TCRdb reprocessed the 5' RACE reads with MiXCR, giving one entry per CDR3 protein. The data contain 250,000 or so distinct CDR3 sequences, roughly 4% of them singletons. This sample comprised PBMCs, obtained 15 days after the yellow fever booster vaccination. The receptors derive from a man aged 18 to 35 who received the YFV17D yellow fever vaccine. Both conserved end residues are part of each CDR3. The order of the fields is V gene, clone size, D gene, J gene, CDR3 length, CDR3 protein, CDR3 DNA. A D gene is named only where the DNA matches it firmly. The size of a clone is reported for some rows only, either as once, few or many, or as a class for expanded clones.

v_call: TRBV7-9; clone_size: many; d_call: .; j_call: TRBJ1-6; cdr3_length: 13; cdr3_aa: CASSLDYTSPLHF; cdr3_nt: TGTGCCAGCAGCTTAGATTACACTTCACCCCTCCACTTT
v_call: TRBV27; clone_size: .; d_call: .; j_call: TRBJ1-6; cdr3_length: 14; cdr3_aa: CASRTGFYNSPLHF; cdr3_nt: TGTGCCAGCAGGACAGGATTCTATAATTCACCCCTCCACTTT
v_call: TRBV27; clone_size: many; d_call: .; j_call: TRBJ2-2; cdr3_length: 16; cdr3_aa: CASSSHRGGYTGELFF; cdr3_nt: TGTGCCAGCAGTTCGCACAGGGGGGGATACACCGGGGAGCTGTTTTTT
v_call: TRBV7-9; clone_size: many; d_call: .; j_call: TRBJ2-7; cdr3_length: 14; cdr3_aa: CASSPTSTYYEQYF; cdr3_nt: TGTGCCAGCAGCCCCACTAGCACCTACTACGAGCAGTACTTC
v_call: TRBV5-1; clone_size: many; d_call: TRBD1; j_call: TRBJ2-1; cdr3_length: 15; cdr3_aa: CASTLGTGVINEQFF; cdr3_nt: TGCGCCAGCACGCTTGGGACAGGAGTTATCAATGAGCAGTTCTTC
v_call: TRBV11-2; clone_size: many; d_call: TRBD1; j_call: TRBJ2-7; cdr3_length: 14; cdr3_aa: CASSFTQGSYEQYF; cdr3_nt: TGTGCCAGCAGCTTTACACAGGGGTCCTACGAGCAGTACTTC
v_call: TRBV27; clone_size: .; d_call: .; j_call: TRBJ2-1; cdr3_length: 12; cdr3_aa: CASSPNDNEQFF; cdr3_nt: TGTGCCAGCAGCCCCAACGACAATGAGCAGTTCTTC
v_call: TRBV5-6; clone_size: many; d_call: .; j_call: TRBJ1-5; cdr3_length: 14; cdr3_aa: CASSSYRVGQPQHF; cdr3_nt: TGTGCCAGCAGCTCGTACAGGGTGGGTCAGCCCCAGCATTTT
v_call: TRBV7-8; clone_size: few; d_call: TRBD1; j_call: TRBJ1-4; cdr3_length: 19; cdr3_aa: CASSTRQGVYGATNEKLFF; cdr3_nt: TGTGCCAGCAGCACCCGACAGGGGGTTTATGGAGCAACTAATGAAAAACTGTTTTTT
v_call: TRBV20-1; clone_size: many; d_call: .; j_call: TRBJ2-1; cdr3_length: 15; cdr3_aa: CSGTARNRFYNEQFF; cdr3_nt: TGCAGTGGCACAGCAAGAAATAGGTTCTACAATGAGCAGTTCTTC
v_call: TRBV20-1; clone_size: many; d_call: .; j_call: TRBJ1-2; cdr3_length: 14; cdr3_aa: CSARDRTVNYGYTF; cdr3_nt: TGCAGTGCTCGAGACCGGACGGTCAACTATGGCTACACCTTC
v_call: TRBV20-1; clone_size: many; d_call: TRBD1; j_call: TRBJ1-4; cdr3_length: 14; cdr3_aa: CSALTGTGDEKLFF; cdr3_nt: TGCAGTGCTTTAACCGGGACAGGGGATGAAAAACTGTTTTTT
v_call: TRBV20-1; clone_size: many; d_call: TRBD1; j_call: TRBJ1-1; cdr3_length: 14; cdr3_aa: CSARGTGGSTEAFF; cdr3_nt: TGCAGTGCTAGGGGGACAGGGGGAAGTACTGAAGCTTTCTTT
v_call: TRBV6-6; clone_size: many; d_call: .; j_call: TRBJ2-4; cdr3_length: 13; cdr3_aa: CASSYSLGDIQYF; cdr3_nt: TGTGCCAGCAGTTACTCTTTGGGGGACATTCAGTACTTC
v_call: TRBV5-5; clone_size: many; d_call: TRBD1; j_call: TRBJ1-5; cdr3_length: 15; cdr3_aa: CASSWDSITHQPQHF; cdr3_nt: TGTGCCAGCAGTTGGGACAGTATAACCCATCAGCCCCAGCATTTT
v_call: TRBV7-2; clone_size: .; d_call: TRBD2; j_call: TRBJ2-2; cdr3_length: 15; cdr3_aa: CASSAQRGLTGELFF; cdr3_nt: TGTGCCAGCAGCGCCCAGCGGGGGCTCACCGGGGAGCTGTTTTTT
v_call: TRBV15; clone_size: many; d_call: TRBD2; j_call: TRBJ2-1; cdr3_length: 16; cdr3_aa: CATSRVGGSGGAEQFF; cdr3_nt: TGTGCCACCAGCAGAGTCGGGGGTAGCGGGGGGGCGGAGCAGTTCTTC
v_call: TRBV28; clone_size: many; d_call: .; j_call: TRBJ1-6; cdr3_length: 13; cdr3_aa: CASRFIHGSPLHF; cdr3_nt: TGTGCCAGCAGATTCATTCACGGTTCACCCCTCCACTTT
v_call: TRBV12-3/TRBV12-4; clone_size: many; d_call: .; j_call: TRBJ1-5; cdr3_length: 14; cdr3_aa: CASSFWQGTQPQHF; cdr3_nt: TGTGCCAGCAGTTTTTGGCAGGGGACGCAGCCCCAGCATTTT
v_call: TRBV7-6; clone_size: many; d_call: .; j_call: TRBJ2-5; cdr3_length: 15; cdr3_aa: CASSPLGGRSETQYF; cdr3_nt: TGTGCCAGCAGCCCATTGGGGGGGCGGTCAGAGACCCAGTACTTC
v_call: TRBV7-2; clone_size: many; d_call: TRBD2; j_call: TRBJ2-2; cdr3_length: 17; cdr3_aa: CASSFRTRGGSGGELFF; cdr3_nt: TGTGCCAGCAGCTTTAGGACGCGGGGGGGTAGCGGCGGGGAGCTGTTTTTT
v_call: TRBV12-3/TRBV12-4; clone_size: many; d_call: .; j_call: TRBJ1-1; cdr3_length: 14; cdr3_aa: CASTPGPRNTEAFF; cdr3_nt: TGTGCCAGCACCCCGGGACCCCGAAACACTGAAGCTTTCTTT
v_call: TRBV14; clone_size: many; d_call: TRBD2; j_call: TRBJ2-1; cdr3_length: 16; cdr3_aa: CASSRGLLAGANEQFF; cdr3_nt: TGTGCCAGCAGCCGAGGGTTACTAGCGGGGGCCAATGAGCAGTTCTTC
v_call: TRBV28; clone_size: many; d_call: .; j_call: TRBJ2-4; cdr3_length: 16; cdr3_aa: CASSFRGGLAKNIQYF; cdr3_nt: TGTGCCAGCAGTTTTAGGGGGGGCCTAGCCAAAAACATTCAGTACTTC
v_call: TRBV12-5; clone_size: many; d_call: .; j_call: TRBJ2-5; cdr3_length: 13; cdr3_aa: CASGLAFQETQYF; cdr3_nt: TGTGCTAGTGGTTTGGCCTTCCAAGAGACCCAGTACTTC
v_call: TRBV27; clone_size: many; d_call: .; j_call: TRBJ2-3; cdr3_length: 14; cdr3_aa: CASSRPGPAATQYF; cdr3_nt: TGTGCCAGCAGTAGGCCGGGACCCGCCGCAACGCAGTATTTT
v_call: TRBV7-2; clone_size: many; d_call: .; j_call: TRBJ2-3; cdr3_length: 17; cdr3_aa: CASSLRSGRGYTDTQYF; cdr3_nt: TGTGCCAGCAGCTTACGATCAGGACGGGGGTACACAGATACGCAGTATTTT
v_call: TRBV20-1; clone_size: many; d_call: .; j_call: TRBJ2-3; cdr3_length: 14; cdr3_aa: CSAPSLGGADTQYF; cdr3_nt: TGCAGTGCTCCCTCGCTTGGAGGCGCAGATACGCAGTATTTT
v_call: TRBV5-1; clone_size: many; d_call: TRBD1; j_call: TRBJ2-5; cdr3_length: 14; cdr3_aa: CASSWGQAQETQYF; cdr3_nt: TGCGCCAGCAGCTGGGGACAGGCTCAAGAGACCCAGTACTTC
v_call: TRBV23-1; clone_size: few; d_call: TRBD2; j_call: TRBJ2-5; cdr3_length: 17; cdr3_aa: CASNPQTSGGPGETQYF; cdr3_nt: TGCGCCAGCAACCCCCAAACTAGCGGGGGACCGGGAGAGACCCAGTACTTC
v_call: TRBV7-2; clone_size: many; d_call: .; j_call: TRBJ2-3; cdr3_length: 12; cdr3_aa: CASSFPQRAQYF; cdr3_nt: TGTGCCAGCAGCTTTCCTCAGAGAGCGCAGTATTTT
v_call: TRBV12-3/TRBV12-4; clone_size: few; d_call: TRBD2; j_call: TRBJ2-3; cdr3_length: 15; cdr3_aa: CASSSILAGDDTQYF; cdr3_nt: TGTGCCAGCAGCTCCATACTAGCGGGGGACGATACGCAGTATTTT
v_call: TRBV6-4; clone_size: many; d_call: TRBD2; j_call: TRBJ2-4; cdr3_length: 16; cdr3_aa: CASSAEAGLAKNIQYF; cdr3_nt: TGTGCCAGCAGTGCTGAAGCGGGGTTAGCCAAAAACATTCAGTACTTC
v_call: TRBV20-1; clone_size: many; d_call: TRBD1; j_call: TRBJ1-6; cdr3_length: 14; cdr3_aa: CSASGTGVASPLHF; cdr3_nt: TGCAGTGCTAGCGGGACAGGGGTTGCTTCACCCCTCCACTTT
v_call: TRBV7-2; clone_size: many; d_call: TRBD1; j_call: TRBJ1-3; cdr3_length: 17; cdr3_aa: CASSLWTGTFSGNTIYF; cdr3_nt: TGTGCCAGCAGCTTGTGGACAGGGACCTTCTCTGGAAACACCATATATTTT
v_call: TRBV4-1; clone_size: many; d_call: TRBD1; j_call: TRBJ1-1; cdr3_length: 16; cdr3_aa: CASSQSGTGRNAEAFF; cdr3_nt: TGCGCCAGCAGCCAGTCCGGGACAGGGCGGAATGCTGAAGCTTTCTTT
v_call: TRBV7-8; clone_size: many; d_call: .; j_call: TRBJ2-3; cdr3_length: 21; cdr3_aa: CASSSARLTRLRPSSTDTQYF; cdr3_nt: TGTGCCAGCAGCTCCGCGCGTTTAACTAGATTGAGGCCGAGCAGCACAGATACGCAGTATTTT
v_call: TRBV4-3; clone_size: many; d_call: .; j_call: TRBJ2-3; cdr3_length: 14; cdr3_aa: CASSHGTYTDTQYF; cdr3_nt: TGCGCCAGCAGCCACGGGACGTATACAGATACGCAGTATTTT
v_call: TRBV12-3/TRBV12-4; clone_size: many; d_call: .; j_call: TRBJ1-1; cdr3_length: 12; cdr3_aa: CASRTGRTEAFF; cdr3_nt: TGTGCCAGCAGAACAGGGAGGACTGAAGCTTTCTTT
v_call: TRBV20-1; clone_size: many; d_call: .; j_call: TRBJ2-5; cdr3_length: 11; cdr3_aa: CSASPEETQYF; cdr3_nt: TGCAGTGCTAGTCCAGAAGAGACCCAGTACTTC
v_call: TRBV15; clone_size: many; d_call: .; j_call: TRBJ1-2; cdr3_length: 14; cdr3_aa: CATSRAEIGGGYTF; cdr3_nt: TGTGCCACCAGCAGAGCCGAAATAGGTGGAGGCTACACCTTC
v_call: TRBV14; clone_size: many; d_call: TRBD1; j_call: TRBJ2-2; cdr3_length: 16; cdr3_aa: CASSLINRGDTGELFF; cdr3_nt: TGTGCCAGCAGCCTTATCAACAGGGGTGACACCGGGGAGCTGTTTTTT
v_call: TRBV29-1; clone_size: many; d_call: .; j_call: TRBJ1-1; cdr3_length: 13; cdr3_aa: CSVATRGGTEAFF; cdr3_nt: TGCAGCGTAGCTACCCGGGGGGGAACTGAAGCTTTCTTT
v_call: TRBV15; clone_size: many; d_call: TRBD1; j_call: TRBJ2-6; cdr3_length: 17; cdr3_aa: CATSRGTGGVVANVLTF; cdr3_nt: TGTGCCACCAGCAGAGGGACAGGGGGCGTCGTGGCCAACGTCCTGACTTTC
v_call: TRBV6-2/TRBV6-3; clone_size: many; d_call: .; j_call: TRBJ1-6; cdr3_length: 18; cdr3_aa: CASSYQRGTSSYNSPLHF; cdr3_nt: TGTGCCAGCAGTTATCAGCGGGGGACGAGCTCCTATAATTCACCCCTCCACTTT